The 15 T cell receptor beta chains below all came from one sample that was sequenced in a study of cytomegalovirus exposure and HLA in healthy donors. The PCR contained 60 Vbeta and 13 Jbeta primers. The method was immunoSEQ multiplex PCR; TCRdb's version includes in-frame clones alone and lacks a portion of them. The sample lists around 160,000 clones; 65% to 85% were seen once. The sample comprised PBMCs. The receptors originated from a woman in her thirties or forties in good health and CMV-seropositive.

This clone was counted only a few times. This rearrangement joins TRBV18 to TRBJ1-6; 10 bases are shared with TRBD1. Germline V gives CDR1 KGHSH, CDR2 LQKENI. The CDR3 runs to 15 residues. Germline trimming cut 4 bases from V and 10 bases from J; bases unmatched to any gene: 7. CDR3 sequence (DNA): TGTGCCAGCTCACGAGGACAGGGGGAACGGTCACCCCTCCACTTT. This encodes CASSRGQGERSPLHF.

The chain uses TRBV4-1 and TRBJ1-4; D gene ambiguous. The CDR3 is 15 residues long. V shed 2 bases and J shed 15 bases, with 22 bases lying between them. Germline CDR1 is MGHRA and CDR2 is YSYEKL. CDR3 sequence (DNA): TGCGCCAGCAGCCAATCTCAACCGGGTCCCGAGGGATTGTTTTTT. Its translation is CASSQSQPGPEGLFF.

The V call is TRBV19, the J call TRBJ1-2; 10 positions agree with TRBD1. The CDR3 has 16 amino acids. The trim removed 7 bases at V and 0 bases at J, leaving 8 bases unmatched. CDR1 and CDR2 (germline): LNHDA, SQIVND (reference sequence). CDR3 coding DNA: TGTGCCAGTACCCTGGACAGGGGGACTACTAACTATGGCTACACCTTC. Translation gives CASTLDRGTTNYGYTF.

The CDR3 reads CAISEKASGVYEQYF. For the CDR3, the DNA is TGTGCCATCAGTGAAAAGGCTAGCGGGGTCTACGAGCAGTACTTC. The rearrangement uses TRBV10-3 and TRBJ2-5; 9 bases are a match to TRBD2. The J call is in doubt because the DNA end fits TRBJ2-7 better. CDR3 size: 15 residues. Germline V gene sequence: CDR1 ENHRY, CDR2 SYGVKD.

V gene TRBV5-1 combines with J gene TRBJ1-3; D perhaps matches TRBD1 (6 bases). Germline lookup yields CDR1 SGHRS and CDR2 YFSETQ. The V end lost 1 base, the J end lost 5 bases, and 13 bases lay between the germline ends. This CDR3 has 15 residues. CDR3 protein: CASSLTGTLRNTIYF. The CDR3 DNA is TGCGCCAGCAGCTTGACCGGGACACTACGAAACACCATATATTTT.

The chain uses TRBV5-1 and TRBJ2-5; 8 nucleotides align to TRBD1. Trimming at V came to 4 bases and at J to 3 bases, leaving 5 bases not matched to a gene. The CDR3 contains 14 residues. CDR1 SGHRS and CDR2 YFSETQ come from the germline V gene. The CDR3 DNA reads TGCGCCAGCAGCAAACAGGGGGAGGAAGAGACCCAGTACTTC. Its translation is CASSKQGEEETQYF.

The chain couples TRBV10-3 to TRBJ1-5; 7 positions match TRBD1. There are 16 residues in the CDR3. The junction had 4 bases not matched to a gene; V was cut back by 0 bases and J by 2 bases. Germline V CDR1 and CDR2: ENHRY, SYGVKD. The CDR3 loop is CAISESNRGGNQPQHF. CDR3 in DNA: TGTGCCATCAGTGAGTCAAACAGGGGAGGCAATCAGCCCCAGCATTTT.

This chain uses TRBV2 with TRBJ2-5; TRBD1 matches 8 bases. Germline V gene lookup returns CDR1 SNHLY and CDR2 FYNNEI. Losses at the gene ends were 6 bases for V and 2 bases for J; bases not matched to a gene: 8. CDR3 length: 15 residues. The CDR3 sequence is CASSFDRGPQETQYF. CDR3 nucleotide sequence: TGTGCCAGCAGCTTTGACAGGGGCCCTCAAGAGACCCAGTACTTC.

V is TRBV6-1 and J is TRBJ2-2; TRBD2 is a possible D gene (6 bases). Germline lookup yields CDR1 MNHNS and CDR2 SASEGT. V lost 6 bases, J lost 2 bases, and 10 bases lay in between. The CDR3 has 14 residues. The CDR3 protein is CASSREVNTGELFF. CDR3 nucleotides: TGTGCCAGCAGCAGGGAGGTCAACACCGGGGAGCTGTTTTTT.

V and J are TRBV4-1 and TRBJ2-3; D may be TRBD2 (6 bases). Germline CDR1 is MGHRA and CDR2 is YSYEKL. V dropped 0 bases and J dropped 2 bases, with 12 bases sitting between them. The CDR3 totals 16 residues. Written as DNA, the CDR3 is TGCGCCAGCAGCCAAGAAAGCCGCGGGAACACAGATACGCAGTATTTT. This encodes CASSQESRGNTDTQYF.

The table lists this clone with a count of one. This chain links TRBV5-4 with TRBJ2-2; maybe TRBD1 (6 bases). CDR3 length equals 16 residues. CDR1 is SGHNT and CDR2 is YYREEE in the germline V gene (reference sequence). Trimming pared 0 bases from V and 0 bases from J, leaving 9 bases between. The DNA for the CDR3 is TGTGCCAGCAGCTTGGCAGGGGCTTCGAACACCGGGGAGCTGTTTTTT. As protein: CASSLAGASNTGELFF.

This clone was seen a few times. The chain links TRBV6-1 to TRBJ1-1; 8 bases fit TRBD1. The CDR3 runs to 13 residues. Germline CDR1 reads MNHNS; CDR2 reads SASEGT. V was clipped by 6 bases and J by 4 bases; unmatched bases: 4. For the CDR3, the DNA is TGTGCCAGCAGCAGACAGGGGAGCACTGAAGCTTTCTTT. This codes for CASSRQGSTEAFF.

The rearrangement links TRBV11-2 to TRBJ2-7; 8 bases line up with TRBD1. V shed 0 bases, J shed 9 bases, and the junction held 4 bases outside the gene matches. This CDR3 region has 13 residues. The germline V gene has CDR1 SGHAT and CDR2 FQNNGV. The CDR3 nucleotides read TGTGCCAGCAGCTTAGAATCGGACAGGGTGCAGTACTTC. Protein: CASSLESDRVQYF.

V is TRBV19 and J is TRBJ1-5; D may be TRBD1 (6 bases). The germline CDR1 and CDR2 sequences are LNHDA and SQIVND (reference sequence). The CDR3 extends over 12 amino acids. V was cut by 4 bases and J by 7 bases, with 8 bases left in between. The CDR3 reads CASSTGDQPQHF. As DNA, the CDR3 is TGTGCCAGTAGTACAGGGGACCAGCCCCAGCATTTT.

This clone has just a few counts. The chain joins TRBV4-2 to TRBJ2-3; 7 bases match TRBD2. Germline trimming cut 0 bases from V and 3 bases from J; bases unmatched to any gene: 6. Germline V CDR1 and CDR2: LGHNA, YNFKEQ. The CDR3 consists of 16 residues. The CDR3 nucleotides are TGTGCCAGCAGCCAAGAAATCGCGGGGGATACAGATACGCAGTATTTT. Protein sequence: CASSQEIAGDTDTQYF.